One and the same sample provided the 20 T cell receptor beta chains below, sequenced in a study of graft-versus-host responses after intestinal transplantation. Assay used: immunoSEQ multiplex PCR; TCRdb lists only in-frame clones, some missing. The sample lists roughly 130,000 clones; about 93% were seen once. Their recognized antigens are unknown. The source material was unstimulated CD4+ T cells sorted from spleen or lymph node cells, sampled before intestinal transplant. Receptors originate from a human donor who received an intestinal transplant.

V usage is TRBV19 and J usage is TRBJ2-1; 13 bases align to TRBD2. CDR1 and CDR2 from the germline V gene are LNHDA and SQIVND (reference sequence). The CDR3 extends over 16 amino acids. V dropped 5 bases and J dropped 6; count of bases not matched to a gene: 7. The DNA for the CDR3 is TGTGCCAGTAGTCAACTAGCGGGAGGGCCGGGCAATGAGCAGTTCTTC. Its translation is CASSQLAGGPGNEQFF.

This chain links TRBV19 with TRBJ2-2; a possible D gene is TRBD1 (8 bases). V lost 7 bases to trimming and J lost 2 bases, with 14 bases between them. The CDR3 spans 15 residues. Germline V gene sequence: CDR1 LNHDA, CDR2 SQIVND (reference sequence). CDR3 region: CASTGGTGNTGELFF. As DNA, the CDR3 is TGTGCCAGTACCGGGGGGACAGGTAACACCGGGGAGCTGTTTTTT.

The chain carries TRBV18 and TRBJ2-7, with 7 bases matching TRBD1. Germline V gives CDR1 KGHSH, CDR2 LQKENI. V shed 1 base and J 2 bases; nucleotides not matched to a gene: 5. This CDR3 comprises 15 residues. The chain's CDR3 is CASSPLEGQTYEQYF. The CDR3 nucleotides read TGTGCCAGCTCACCACTCGAGGGACAGACCTACGAGCAGTACTTC.

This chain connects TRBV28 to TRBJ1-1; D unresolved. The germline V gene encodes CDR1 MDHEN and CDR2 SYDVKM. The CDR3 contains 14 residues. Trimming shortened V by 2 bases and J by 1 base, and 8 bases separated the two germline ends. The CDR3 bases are TGTGCCAGCAGTTTAGGATCGCGGAACACTGAAGCTTTCTTT. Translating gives CASSLGSRNTEAFF. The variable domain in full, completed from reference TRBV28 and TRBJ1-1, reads DVKVTQSSRYLVKRTGEKVFLECVQDMDHENMFWYRQDPGLGLRLIYFSYDVKMKEKGDIPEGYSVSREKKERFSLILESASTNQTSMYLCASSLGSRNTEAFFGQGTRLTVV.

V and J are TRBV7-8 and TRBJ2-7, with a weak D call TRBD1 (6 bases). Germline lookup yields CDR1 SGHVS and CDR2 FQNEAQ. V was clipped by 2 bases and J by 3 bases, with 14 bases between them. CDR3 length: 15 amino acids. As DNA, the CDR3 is TGTGCCAGCAGCTTAAGGGCAGGGGCGAACTACGAGCAGTACTTC. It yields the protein CASSLRAGANYEQYF.

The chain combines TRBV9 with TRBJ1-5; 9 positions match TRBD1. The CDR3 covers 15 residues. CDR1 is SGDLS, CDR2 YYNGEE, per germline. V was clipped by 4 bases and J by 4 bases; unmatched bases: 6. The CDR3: CASSIGTGTNQPQHF. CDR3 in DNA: TGTGCCAGCAGCATAGGGACAGGGACGAATCAGCCCCAGCATTTT.

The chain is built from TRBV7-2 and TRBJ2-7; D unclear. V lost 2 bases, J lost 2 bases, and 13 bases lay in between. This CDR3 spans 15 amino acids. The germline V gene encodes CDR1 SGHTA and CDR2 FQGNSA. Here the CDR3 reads CASSLSRDTPYEQYF. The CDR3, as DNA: TGTGCCAGCAGCTTATCCCGTGACACCCCCTACGAGCAGTACTTC.

The CDR3 region is CASSLALLNTIYF. For the CDR3, the DNA is TGTGCCAGCAGCTTAGCCTTATTAAACACCATATATTTT. The genes are TRBV7-8 and TRBJ1-3; unclear D gene. The V gene's germline CDR1 is SGHVS and CDR2 FQNEAQ. The CDR3 runs 13 residues. With 0 bases removed from V and 6 bases from J, the gap between germline ends came to 6 bases.

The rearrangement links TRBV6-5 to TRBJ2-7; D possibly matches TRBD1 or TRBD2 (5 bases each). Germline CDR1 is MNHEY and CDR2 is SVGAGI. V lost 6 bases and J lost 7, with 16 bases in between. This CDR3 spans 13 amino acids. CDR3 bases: TGTGCCAGCAGAGCAACCGGGACGGGTGAGCAGTACTTC. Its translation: CASRATGTGEQYF.

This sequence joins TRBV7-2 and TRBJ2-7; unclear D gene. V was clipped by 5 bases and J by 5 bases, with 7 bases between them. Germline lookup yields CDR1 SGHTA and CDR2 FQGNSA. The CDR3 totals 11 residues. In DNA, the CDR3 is TGTGCCAGCAGCCCGCTTGACGAGCAGTACTTC. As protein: CASSPLDEQYF.

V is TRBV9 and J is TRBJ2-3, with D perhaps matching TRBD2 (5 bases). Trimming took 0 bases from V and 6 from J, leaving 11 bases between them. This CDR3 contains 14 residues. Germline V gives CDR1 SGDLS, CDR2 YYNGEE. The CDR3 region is CASSVATSGDTQYF. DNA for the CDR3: TGTGCCAGCAGCGTAGCTACCTCGGGGGATACGCAGTATTTT. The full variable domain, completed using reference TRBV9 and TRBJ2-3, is DSGVTQTPKHLITATGQRVTLRCSPRSGDLSVYWYQQSLDQGLQFLIQYYNGEERAKGNILERFSAQQFPDLHSELNLSSLELGDSALYFCASSVATSGDTQYFGPGTRLTVL.

The CDR3 region is CASSPRTAISSYNEQFF. CDR3 DNA sequence: TGTGCCAGCTCACCACGAACAGCTATCAGCTCCTACAATGAGCAGTTCTTC. The chain carries TRBV18 and TRBJ2-1; D remains ambiguous. Germline V gene sequence: CDR1 KGHSH, CDR2 LQKENI. With 1 base removed from V and 0 bases from J, the gap between germline ends came to 13 bases. CDR3 length: 17 residues.

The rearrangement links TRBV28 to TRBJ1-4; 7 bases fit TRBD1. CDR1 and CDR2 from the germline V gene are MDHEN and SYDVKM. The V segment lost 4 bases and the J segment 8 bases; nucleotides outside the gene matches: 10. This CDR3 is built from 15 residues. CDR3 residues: CASSSPGTEGEKLFF. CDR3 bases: TGTGCCAGCAGTTCACCCGGGACAGAGGGAGAAAAACTGTTTTTT.

CDR3 amino acids: CASSQNDRGYEQFF. The CDR3 nucleotides are TGCGCCAGCAGCCAAAACGACAGGGGGTATGAGCAGTTCTTC. The rearrangement joins TRBV4-1 to TRBJ2-1; 9 bases match TRBD1. V lost 2 bases and J lost 8; bases outside the gene matches: 4. The CDR3 consists of 14 residues. Germline V CDR1 and CDR2: MGHRA, YSYEKL.

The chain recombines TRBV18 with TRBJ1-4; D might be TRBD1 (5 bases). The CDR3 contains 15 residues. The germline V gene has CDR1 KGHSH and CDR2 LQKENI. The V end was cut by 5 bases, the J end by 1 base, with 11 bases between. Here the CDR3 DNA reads TGTGCCAGCTCAAAGACAGACCTAACTAATGAAAAACTGTTTTTT. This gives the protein CASSKTDLTNEKLFF.

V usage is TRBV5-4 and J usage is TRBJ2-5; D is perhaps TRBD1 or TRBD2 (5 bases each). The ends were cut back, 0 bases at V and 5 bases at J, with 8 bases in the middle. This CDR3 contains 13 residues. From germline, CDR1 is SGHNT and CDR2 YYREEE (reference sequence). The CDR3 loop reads CASSLGGEETQYF. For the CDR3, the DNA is TGTGCCAGCAGCTTGGGAGGGGAGGAGACCCAGTACTTC. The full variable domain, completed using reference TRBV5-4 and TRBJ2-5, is ETGVTQSPTHLIKTRGQQVTLRCSSQSGHNTVSWYQQALGQGPQFIFQYYREEENGRGNFPPRFSGLQFPNYSSELNVNALELDDSALYLCASSLGGEETQYFGPGTRLLVL.

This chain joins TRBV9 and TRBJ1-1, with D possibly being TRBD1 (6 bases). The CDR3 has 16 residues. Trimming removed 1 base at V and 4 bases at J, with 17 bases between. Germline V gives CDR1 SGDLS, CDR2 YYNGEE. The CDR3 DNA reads TGTGCCAGCAGCGTAATCACCCCGGGGGGGGCCACTGAAGCTTTCTTT. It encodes CASSVITPGGATEAFF. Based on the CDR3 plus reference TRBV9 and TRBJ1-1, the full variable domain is DSGVTQTPKHLITATGQRVTLRCSPRSGDLSVYWYQQSLDQGLQFLIQYYNGEERAKGNILERFSAQQFPDLHSELNLSSLELGDSALYFCASSVITPGGATEAFFGQGTRLTVV.

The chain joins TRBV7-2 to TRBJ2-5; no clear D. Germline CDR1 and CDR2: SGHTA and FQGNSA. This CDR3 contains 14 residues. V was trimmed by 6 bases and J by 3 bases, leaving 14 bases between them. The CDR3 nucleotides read TGTGCCAGCAGTCCCCCGCCCCTAAAAGAGACCCAGTACTTC. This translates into CASSPPPLKETQYF.

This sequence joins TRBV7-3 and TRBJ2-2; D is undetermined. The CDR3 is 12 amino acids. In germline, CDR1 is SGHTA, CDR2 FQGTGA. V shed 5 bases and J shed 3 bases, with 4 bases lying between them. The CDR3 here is CASSPDTGELFF. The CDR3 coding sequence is TGTGCCAGCAGCCCAGACACCGGGGAGCTGTTTTTT.

CDR3 sequence reads: CASSEYSGGGRLGEQFF. The CDR3, as DNA: TGTGCCAGCAGTGAATATTCTGGAGGGGGCAGGCTAGGTGAGCAGTTCTTC. The chain uses TRBV25-1 and TRBJ2-1; tentative D call: TRBD1 (7 bases). Germline CDR1 is MGHDK and CDR2 is SYGVNS. Trimming took off 0 bases at V and 9 bases at J, with 21 bases between the two ends. The CDR3 is 17 amino acids. Using reference TRBV25-1 and TRBJ2-1 for the parts outside the CDR3, the full variable domain is EADIYQTPRYLVIGTGKKITLECSQTMGHDKMYWYQQDPGMELHLIHYSYGVNSTEKGDLSSESTVSRIRTEHFPLTLESARPSHTSQYLCASSEYSGGGRLGEQFFGPGTRLTVL.